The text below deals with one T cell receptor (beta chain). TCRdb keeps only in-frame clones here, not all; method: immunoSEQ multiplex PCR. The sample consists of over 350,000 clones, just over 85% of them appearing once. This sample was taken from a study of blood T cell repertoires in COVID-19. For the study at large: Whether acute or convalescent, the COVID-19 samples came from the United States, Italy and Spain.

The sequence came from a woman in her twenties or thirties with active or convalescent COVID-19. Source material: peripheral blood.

This CDR3 is CASRLGTVYNEQFF. CDR3 coding DNA: TGTGCCAGCAGGCTCGGGACAGTCTACAATGAGCAGTTCTTC. This chain connects TRBV27 to TRBJ2-1; the match to TRBD1 covers 7 bases. The germline gives CDR1 MNHEY, CDR2 SMNVEV (reference sequence). The V and J ends lost 6 bases and 3 bases, in that order; junction bases with no gene match: 5. This CDR3 is built from 14 residues.